This T cell receptor (beta chain) originates from a study of sequential checkpoint blockade in melanoma (dated by TCRdb to between 2019 and 2020). Describing the broader study: Using 1:1 randomization, the trial assigned patients either to first-line nivolumab followed by ipilimumab (arm A) or to ipilimumab followed by nivolumab (arm B). Maintenance nivolumab was given following each of the two trial sequences. The full study reports these points: The model for predicting response that combines TCR metrics with mutation burden needs to be validated in larger, independent patient cohorts.

TCRbeta CDR3 regions were immunosequenced from genomic DNA with the immunoSEQ Assay. Genomic DNA was amplified by bias-controlled multiplex PCR before high-throughput sequencing. In the original analysis: To quantify the absolute abundance of each unique TCRbeta CDR3 region, the sequences were collapsed and filtered. Clonality, defined as 1 minus Pielou's evenness, was calculated using productive rearrangements only. Clones with significantly greater frequencies in on-treatment versus baseline samples were identified using a previously published method. TCRdb mirrors the immuneACCESS table, restricted to in-frame sequences. Some clones are absent from its copies; in checked studies, under half trace to an unresolved V gene, and the reason for the others is unknown. V and J calls and clone size follow that table, whereas D and trimming were derived from the DNA. This sample comprises about 17,000 clones, just over 70% of them detected only once. Roughly 12% of the sample is held by the ten biggest clonotypes.

The germline V gene gives CDR1 as SGHAT and CDR2 as FQNNGV. V is shortened by 3 bases, J by 8 bases, and the region joining them spans 11 bases. Measured from the cysteine to the phenylalanine, the CDR3 is 13 residues long. The entry retains the CDR3 DNA only, 39 bases that are in frame from base 1. The label giving this sample's treatment or condition can be read as: randomized to nivolumab then ipilimumab (arm A) or the reverse (arm B). None of the patients in the trial had previously been given DNA-damaging chemotherapy. On a FACS Aria II flow cytometer, live CD3+CD8+ cells that were negative for CD19 and CD56 were sorted from thawed PBMCs. CheckMate 064, a randomized, open-label phase II trial of sequential checkpoint blockade, was the source of the samples, all of which came from patients with melanoma. Peripheral blood mononuclear cells were collected by leukapheresis, purified using Ficoll-Paque, and frozen in human serum containing roughly 10% DMSO. Immediately after sorting, the purity of sorted blood CD3+CD8+ cells was verified to be >98%, after which DNA was extracted.

Points on this clone: There is no known antigen for this receptor. The record has no base qualities; no much larger clone is one base away.

This receptor was obtained from a human donor with melanoma. Sequences were derived from CD8+ T cells sorted from blood (inferred from file names), sampled from a patient given nivolumab and ipilimumab in sequence. The chain uses TRBV11-2 and TRBJ2-1, with a weak D call of TRBD2 (5 bases match). The CDR3 region has the sequence CASSFLRRDEQFF. The nucleotide sequence reads TGTGCCAGCAGCTTCCTGAGGCGGGATGAGCAGTTCTTC.